Below, 7 T cell receptor beta chains from the same sample are listed, as sequenced in a study of blood T cells in healthy people across ages (dated by TCRdb to 2014 to 2015). Library construction relied on 5' RACE. TCRdb shows the sequencer as Illumina HiSeq 2500. A second roughly 6 to 12 cycle PCR used a sample-barcoded 5' primer and a J-beta primer mix. Starting from the raw public reads, TCRdb applied fastp trimming at Q25, assembled clones with MiXCR and retained in-frame beta chains. Every distinct CDR3 protein forms one entry, paired with its most common genes and DNA. The sample table holds 800,000 to 950,000 distinct CDR3 sequences, of which about 36% were seen once. Of the sample, roughly 13% is held by the ten largest clones. Sequenced material: blood. The receptors were gathered from a man younger than 35 in good health.

The chain has TRBV12-3 or TRBV12-4 and TRBJ1-1, with D uncertain. Trimming removed 6 bases from V and 0 bases from J, with 11 bases in between. The CDR3 totals 14 residues. CDR3 region: CASSREILNTEAFF. The CDR3 nucleotides are TGTGCCAGCAGCCGGGAAATCCTGAACACTGAAGCTTTCTTT.

This clonotype was seen just once. The chain joins TRBV20-1 to TRBJ2-7; 8 positions agree with TRBD2. Judging by the DNA end, TRBJ2-4 fits better; the J call may be wrong. The CDR3 sequence is 12 residues long. Germline V CDR1 and CDR2: DFQATT, SNEGSKA (reference sequence). The CDR3 is CSAPGRGGIQYF. The CDR3 DNA reads TGCAGTGCCCCGGGACGGGGGGGCATTCAGTACTTC.

The chain recombines TRBV12-3 or TRBV12-4 with TRBJ2-3; 10 nucleotides line up with TRBD2. V lost 9 bases and J lost 6; bases outside the gene matches: 12. The CDR3 extends over 15 amino acids. The CDR3 DNA reads TGTGCCAGTACTAGAGCGGGGGGGCTTCGGGATACGCAGTATTTT. It translates to CASTRAGGLRDTQYF.

The CDR3 sequence: CASSYLASGAEQFF. The CDR3, as DNA: TGTGCCAGCAGTTACCTAGCCAGCGGGGCAGAGCAGTTCTTC. The chain employs TRBV6-5 and TRBJ2-1; TRBD2 matches at 7 bases. After removal of 2 bases from V and 10 bases from J, the junction contained 8 bases not matched to a gene. Germline V gene sequence: CDR1 MNHEY, CDR2 SVGAGI. The CDR3 is made up of 14 amino acids.

This chain uses TRBV6-6 with TRBJ2-7; 8 bases fit TRBD2. This CDR3 has 12 residues. Germline CDR1 and CDR2: MNHNY and SVGAGI (reference sequence). CDR3 DNA: TGTGCGCCCGGGGGGGTCCGATACGAGCAGTACTTC. The encoded protein is CAPGGVRYEQYF.

This clonotype showed up just a few times. The chain joins TRBV6-2 or TRBV6-3 to TRBJ2-1; 10 positions match TRBD1. CDR1 is MNHEY, CDR2 SVGEGT, per germline. This CDR3 is built from 15 residues. V trimming: 5 bases; J trimming: 9 bases; junction bases outside the gene matches: 10. The DNA for the CDR3 is TGTGCCAGCAGTCAATCGGGACAGGGGCCGAGTGAGCAGTTCTTC. Protein: CASSQSGQGPSEQFF.

Comments on this clonotype: A read error is possible here, since a much larger clone lies one base away. This rearrangement joins TRBV5-1 to TRBJ2-7; TRBD2 matches 10 bases. CDR3 length equals 13 residues. CDR1 SGHRS and CDR2 YFSETQ come from the germline V gene. V lost 5 bases to trimming and J lost 7 bases; unmatched junction nucleotides: 6. The CDR3 region has the DNA TGCGCCAGCAGTTTGACTAGCGGGCGAGAGCAGTACTTC. Its protein is CASSLTSGREQYF. Full variable domain (rest looked up from reference TRBV5-1 and TRBJ2-7): KAGVTQTPRYLIKTRGQQVTLSCSPISGHRSVSWYQQTPGQGLQFLFEYFSETQRNKGNFPGRFSGRQFSNSRSEMNVSTLELGDSALYLCASSLTSGREQYFGPGTRLTVT.